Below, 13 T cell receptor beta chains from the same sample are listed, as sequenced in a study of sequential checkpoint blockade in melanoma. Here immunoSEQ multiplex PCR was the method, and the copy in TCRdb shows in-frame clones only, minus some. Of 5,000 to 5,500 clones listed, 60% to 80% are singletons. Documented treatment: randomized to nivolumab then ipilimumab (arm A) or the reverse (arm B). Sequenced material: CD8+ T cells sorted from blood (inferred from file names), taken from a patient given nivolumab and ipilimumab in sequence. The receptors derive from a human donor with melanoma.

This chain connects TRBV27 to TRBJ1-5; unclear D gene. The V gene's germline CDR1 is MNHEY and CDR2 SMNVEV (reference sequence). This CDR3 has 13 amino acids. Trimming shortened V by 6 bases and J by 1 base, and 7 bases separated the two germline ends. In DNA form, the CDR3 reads TGTGCCAGCAGCCCCGGGAGCAATCAGCCCCAGCATTTT. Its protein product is CASSPGSNQPQHF.

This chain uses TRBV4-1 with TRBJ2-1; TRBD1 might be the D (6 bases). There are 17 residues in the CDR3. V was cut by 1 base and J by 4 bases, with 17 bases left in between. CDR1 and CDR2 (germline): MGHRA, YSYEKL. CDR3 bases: TGCGCCAGCAGCCAAGGAAGCGAACAGGGACCTTACAATGAGCAGTTCTTC. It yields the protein CASSQGSEQGPYNEQFF.

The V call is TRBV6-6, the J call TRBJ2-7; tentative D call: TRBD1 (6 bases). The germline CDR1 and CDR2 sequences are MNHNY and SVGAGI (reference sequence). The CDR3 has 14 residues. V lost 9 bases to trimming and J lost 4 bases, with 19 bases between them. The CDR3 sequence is CASMLDIRGYEQYF. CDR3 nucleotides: TGTGCCAGTATGTTGGATATAAGGGGGTACGAGCAGTACTTC.

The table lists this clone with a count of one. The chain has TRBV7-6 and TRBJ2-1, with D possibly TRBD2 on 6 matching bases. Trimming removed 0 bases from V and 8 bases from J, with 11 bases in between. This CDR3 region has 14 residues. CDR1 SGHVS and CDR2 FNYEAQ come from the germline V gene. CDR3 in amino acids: CASSLAGGNYEQFF. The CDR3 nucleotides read TGTGCCAGCAGCTTAGCGGGGGGTAACTATGAGCAGTTCTTC. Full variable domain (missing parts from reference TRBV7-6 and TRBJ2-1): GAGVSQSPRYKVTKRGQDVALRCDPISGHVSLYWYRQALGQGPEFLTYFNYEAQQDKSGLPNDRFSAERPEGSISTLTIQRTEQRDSAMYRCASSLAGGNYEQFFGPGTRLTVL.

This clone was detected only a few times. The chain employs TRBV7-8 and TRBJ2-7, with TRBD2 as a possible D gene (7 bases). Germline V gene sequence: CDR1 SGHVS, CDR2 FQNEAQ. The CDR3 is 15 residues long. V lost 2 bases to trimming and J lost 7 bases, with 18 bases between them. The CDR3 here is CASSLRGGPGGEQYF. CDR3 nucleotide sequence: TGTGCCAGCAGCTTAAGGGGGGGCCCGGGGGGTGAGCAGTACTTC.

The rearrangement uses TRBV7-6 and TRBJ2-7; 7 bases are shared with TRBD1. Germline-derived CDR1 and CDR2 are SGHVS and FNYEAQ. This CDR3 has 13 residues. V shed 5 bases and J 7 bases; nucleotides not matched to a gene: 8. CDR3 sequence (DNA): TGTGCCAGCAGCCTGACCCCAGGGGGAGAGCAGTACTTC. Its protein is CASSLTPGGEQYF. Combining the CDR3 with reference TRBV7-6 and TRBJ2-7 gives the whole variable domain GAGVSQSPRYKVTKRGQDVALRCDPISGHVSLYWYRQALGQGPEFLTYFNYEAQQDKSGLPNDRFSAERPEGSISTLTIQRTEQRDSAMYRCASSLTPGGEQYFGPGTRLTVT.

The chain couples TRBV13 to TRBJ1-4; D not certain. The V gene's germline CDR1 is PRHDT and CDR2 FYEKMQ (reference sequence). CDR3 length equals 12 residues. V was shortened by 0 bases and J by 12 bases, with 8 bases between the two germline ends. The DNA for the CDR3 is TGTGCCAGCAGCTTAGGCCGCGGGGAACTGTTTTTT. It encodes CASSLGRGELFF.

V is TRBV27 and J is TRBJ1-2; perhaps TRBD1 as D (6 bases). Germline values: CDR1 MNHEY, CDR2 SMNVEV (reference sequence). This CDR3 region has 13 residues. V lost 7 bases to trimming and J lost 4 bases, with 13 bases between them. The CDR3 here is CASTPDRPYGYTF. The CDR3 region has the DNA TGTGCCAGCACCCCAGACAGGCCCTATGGCTACACCTTC.

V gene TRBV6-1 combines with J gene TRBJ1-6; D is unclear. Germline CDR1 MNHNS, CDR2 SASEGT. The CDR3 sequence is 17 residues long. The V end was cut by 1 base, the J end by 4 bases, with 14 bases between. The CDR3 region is CASSEEEAGTYNSPLHF. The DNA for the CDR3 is TGTGCCAGCAGTGAAGAGGAGGCGGGAACGTATAATTCACCCCTCCACTTT.

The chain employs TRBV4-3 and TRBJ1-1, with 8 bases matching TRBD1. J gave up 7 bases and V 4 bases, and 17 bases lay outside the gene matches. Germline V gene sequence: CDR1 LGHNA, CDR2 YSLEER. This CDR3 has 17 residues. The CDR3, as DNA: TGCGCCAGCAGCCCTACCCTGGGGATCGGGACAGGTATTGAAGCTTTCTTT. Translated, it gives CASSPTLGIGTGIEAFF.

CDR3 sequence reads: CASARGDGYTF. The CDR3, as DNA: TGTGCCAGCGCCAGGGGGGATGGCTACACCTTC. V usage is TRBV6-6 and J usage is TRBJ1-2, with 7 positions matching TRBD1. The length of the CDR3 is 11 residues. The V gene's germline CDR1 is MNHNY and CDR2 SVGAGI (reference sequence). The trim removed 8 bases at V and 6 bases at J, leaving 3 bases unmatched.

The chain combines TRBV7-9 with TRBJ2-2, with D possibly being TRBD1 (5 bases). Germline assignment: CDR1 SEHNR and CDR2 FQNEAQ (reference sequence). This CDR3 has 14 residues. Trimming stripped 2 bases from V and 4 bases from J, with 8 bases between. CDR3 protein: CASSLRQGTGELFF. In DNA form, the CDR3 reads TGTGCCAGCAGCTTACGGCAGGGCACCGGGGAGCTGTTTTTT.

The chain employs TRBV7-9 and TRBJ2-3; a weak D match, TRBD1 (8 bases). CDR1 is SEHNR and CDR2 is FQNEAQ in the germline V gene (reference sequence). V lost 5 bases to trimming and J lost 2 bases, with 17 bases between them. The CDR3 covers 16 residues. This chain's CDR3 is CASSPTGGLSTDTQYF. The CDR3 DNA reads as TGTGCCAGCAGCCCCACAGGGGGACTATCCACAGATACGCAGTATTTT. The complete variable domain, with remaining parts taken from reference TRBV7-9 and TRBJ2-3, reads DTGVSQNPRHKITKRGQNVTFRCDPISEHNRLYWYRQTLGQGPEFLTYFQNEAQLEKSRLLSDRFSAERPKGSFSTLEIQRTEQGDSAMYLCASSPTGGLSTDTQYFGPGTRLTVL.